This is a list of T cell receptor beta chains from one sample in a study of CD8 T cell repertoires and HIV-1 epitope variants. Sequencing used immunoSEQ multiplex PCR; TCRdb keeps in-frame clones, though not all of them. The sample contains under 100,000 clones, 70% to 75% of which appear only once. The specimen sequenced was uncultured baseline CD8+ T cells from peripheral blood mononuclear cells (PBMCs). These receptors originate from a male donor with HIV. Both conserved end residues are part of each CDR3. A D gene is named only where the DNA matches it firmly. Part of the rows lack a size; the others show once, few, many or a class for expanded clones.

V	D	size	J	CDR3	DNA
TRBV6-6	TRBD1	.	TRBJ1-2	CASSYSGTGGNGYTF	TGTGCCAGCAGTTACTCCGGGACAGGGGGCAATGGCTACACCTTC
TRBV28	.	.	TRBJ1-6	CASSVPEGSPLHF	TGTGCCAGCAGTGTACCGGAGGGTTCACCCCTCCACTTT
TRBV18	TRBD1	.	TRBJ1-4	CASSPGTADEKLFF	TGTGCCAGCTCACCCGGGACAGCCGATGAAAAACTGTTTTTT
TRBV7-9	TRBD2	once	TRBJ2-1	CASSGGGPHNEQFF	TGTGCCAGCAGCGGGGGAGGGCCGCACAATGAGCAGTTCTTC
TRBV15	.	.	TRBJ2-5	CATSRDGEFQETQYF	TGTGCCACCAGCAGAGACGGCGAGTTTCAAGAGACCCAGTACTTC
TRBV28	TRBD1	once	TRBJ1-2	CASSPRTGGDYGYTF	TGTGCCAGCAGTCCACGGACAGGGGGCGACTATGGCTACACCTTC
TRBV6-1	.	.	TRBJ1-1	CASSEQESNTEAFF	TGTGCCAGCAGTGAACAGGAGTCGAACACTGAAGCTTTCTTT
TRBV6-5	TRBD1	.	TRBJ1-5	CASSSRQGSTQHF	TGTGCCAGCAGTTCCCGACAGGGTAGCACCCAGCATTTT
TRBV5-1	.	.	TRBJ2-5	CASSVRQGRETQYF	TGCGCCAGCAGCGTACGCCAGGGGAGAGAGACCCAGTACTTC
TRBV4-1	.	.	TRBJ2-7	CASSQTPRGRAYEQYF	TGCGCCAGCAGCCAAACCCCCCGGGGCAGGGCTTACGAGCAGTACTTC
TRBV7-2	.	.	TRBJ1-6	CASSLRSNRGSPLHF	TGTGCCAGCAGCTTAAGGTCAAACCGGGGCTCACCCCTCCACTTT
TRBV11-3	.	.	TRBJ2-1	CASSRDRSSYNEQFF	TGTGCCAGCAGCCGCGACAGGAGCTCCTACAATGAGCAGTTCTTC
TRBV27	TRBD2	.	TRBJ2-3	CASRTTLAGGRFRDTQYF	TGTGCCAGCCGTACAACACTAGCGGGAGGACGATTTCGAGATACGCAGTATTTT
TRBV12-5	.	few	TRBJ1-5	CASAPDSSGPQHF	TGTGCTAGTGCTCCGGACAGTTCGGGGCCCCAGCATTTT
TRBV7-6	.	.	TRBJ2-2	CASSPTATSTGELFF	TGTGCCAGCAGCCCTACGGCGACTAGCACCGGGGAGCTGTTTTTT
TRBV7-6	TRBD2	.	TRBJ2-2	CASSRILAGGDLIGELFF	TGTGCCAGCAGCCGGATACTCGCGGGGGGCGACCTGATCGGGGAGCTGTTTTTT
TRBV5-4	.	.	TRBJ2-7	CASSLEGGYEQYF	TGTGCCAGCAGCTTAGAGGGGGGATACGAGCAGTACTTC
TRBV4-1	TRBD2	.	TRBJ2-1	CASSLAAGGLNEQFF	TGCGCCAGCAGCCTGGCAGCGGGAGGACTCAATGAGCAGTTCTTC
TRBV28	.	.	TRBJ2-7	CASSLGSPYEQYF	TGTGCCAGCAGTTTAGGTTCCCCCTACGAGCAGTACTTC
TRBV10-3	.	.	TRBJ2-7	CAISEGPNEQYF	TGTGCCATCTCGGAGGGTCCCAACGAGCAGTACTTC
TRBV28	TRBD2	.	TRBJ2-3	CASSVPDGAGGRADTQYF	TGTGCCAGCAGTGTCCCCGACGGGGCGGGGGGAAGGGCAGATACGCAGTATTTT
TRBV6-6	.	many	TRBJ1-6	CASTVTQGFSPLHF	TGTGCCAGCACCGTGACGCAGGGATTCTCACCCCTCCACTTT
TRBV5-6	.	.	TRBJ1-5	CASSLGGLDQPQHF	TGTGCCAGCAGCTTGGGGGGGTTAGATCAGCCCCAGCATTTT
TRBV29-1	TRBD2	.	TRBJ2-2	CSVSSGGDTGELFF	TGCAGCGTTTCTAGCGGGGGGGACACCGGGGAGCTGTTTTTT
TRBV7-9	.	.	TRBJ1-4	CASSSSGASSEKLFF	TGTGCCAGCAGCTCCTCGGGGGCTTCGAGTGAAAAACTGTTTTTT
TRBV7-9	TRBD2	.	TRBJ2-3	CASSFSSGGYTDTQYF	TGTGCCAGCAGCTTCTCGAGCGGGGGGTACACAGATACGCAGTATTTT
TRBV18	.	.	TRBJ2-5	CASSPRVQETQYF	TGTGCCAGCTCACCACGGGTCCAAGAGACCCAGTACTTC
TRBV7-2	.	.	TRBJ1-2	CASSLAGSGGYTF	TGTGCCAGCAGCTTAGCAGGGAGCGGTGGCTACACCTTC
TRBV9	.	once	TRBJ2-1	CASSVRRGTTTYNEQFF	TGTGCCAGCAGCGTACGCAGGGGGACTACCACCTACAATGAGCAGTTCTTC
TRBV5-8	.	.	TRBJ2-7	CASLGQIYEQYF	TGTGCCAGCCTGGGGCAGATTTACGAGCAGTACTTC
TRBV7-9	.	few	TRBJ1-4	CASSLRTGTDEKLFF	TGTGCCAGCAGCTTAAGGACCGGGACGGATGAAAAACTGTTTTTT
TRBV9	TRBD1	once	TRBJ2-5	CASSPRRGQGGETQYF	TGTGCCAGCAGCCCACGTAGGGGACAGGGAGGGGAGACCCAGTACTTC
TRBV9	.	.	TRBJ2-3	CASTGRPSTDTQYF	TGTGCCAGCACAGGGCGACCTAGCACAGATACGCAGTATTTT
TRBV10-3	TRBD1	.	TRBJ1-2	CAISEMTGNYGYTF	TGTGCCATCAGTGAGATGACAGGGAACTATGGCTACACCTTC
TRBV6-1	.	.	TRBJ1-5	CASSRGEDQPQHF	TGTGCCAGCAGTAGAGGAGAAGATCAGCCCCAGCATTTT
TRBV7-8	TRBD2	.	TRBJ2-4	CASSFILAGKNIQYF	TGTGCCAGCAGTTTTATCCTAGCGGGGAAGAACATTCAGTACTTC
TRBV5-4	TRBD2	once	TRBJ2-1	CASSFRTSGVNNEQFF	TGTGCCAGCAGCTTTCGGACTAGCGGGGTCAACAATGAGCAGTTCTTC
TRBV18	.	.	TRBJ2-7	CASRWDGAYEQYF	TGTGCCAGCCGATGGGACGGCGCCTACGAGCAGTACTTC
TRBV13	.	.	TRBJ2-7	CASSSQPGQTVYEQYF	TGTGCCAGCAGCTCACAACCGGGACAAACCGTCTACGAGCAGTACTTC
TRBV19	TRBD1	few	TRBJ1-5	CASSPRDRGEDQPQHF	TGTGCCAGTAGCCCTAGGGACAGGGGAGAAGATCAGCCCCAGCATTTT
TRBV27	.	.	TRBJ2-7	CASRESSYEQYF	TGTGCCAGCAGGGAATCCTCCTACGAGCAGTACTTC
TRBV5-1	.	.	TRBJ2-2	CASSSEGGFGTGELFF	TGCGCCAGCAGCTCGGAAGGGGGATTCGGCACCGGGGAGCTGTTTTTT
TRBV18	.	few	TRBJ1-1	CASSPLDKRAFF	TGTGCCAGCTCACCACTGGACAAGCGGGCTTTCTTT
TRBV6-5	TRBD2	.	TRBJ2-2	CASGLAGGNTGELFF	TGTGCCAGCGGATTAGCGGGGGGGAACACCGGGGAGCTGTTTTTT
TRBV7-5	.	.	TRBJ1-2	CVRSTLLPGGGRGGYTF	TGTGTCAGAAGCACCCTGCTACCTGGTGGGGGTCGGGGTGGCTACACCTTC
TRBV2	TRBD1	once	TRBJ2-7	CASSERTGQYEQYF	TGTGCCAGCAGTGAGCGGACAGGACAATACGAGCAGTACTTC
TRBV28	TRBD2	.	TRBJ2-5	CASSPPAGEETQYF	TGTGCCAGCAGCCCCCCGGCGGGGGAAGAGACCCAGTACTTC
TRBV7-2	.	few	TRBJ2-1	CASNPEGGKREQFF	TGTGCCAGCAACCCCGAGGGCGGGAAACGGGAGCAGTTCTTC
TRBV6-5	TRBD1	.	TRBJ1-2	CASSQTGDGYTF	TGTGCCAGCAGCCAGACAGGGGATGGCTACACCTTC
TRBV9	.	.	TRBJ1-2	CASSVASGDYGYTF	TGTGCCAGCAGCGTAGCTTCAGGGGACTATGGCTACACCTTC
TRBV6-1	.	once	TRBJ1-2	CASSESGELYGYTF	TGTGCCAGCAGTGAAAGTGGGGAACTCTATGGCTACACCTTC
TRBV2	.	.	TRBJ1-1	CASSEVGGWTTEAFF	TGTGCCAGCAGTGAGGTGGGAGGTTGGACCACTGAAGCTTTCTTT
TRBV15	TRBD2	.	TRBJ2-5	CATSSGLAGAREETQYF	TGTGCCACCAGCAGCGGACTAGCGGGGGCCCGGGAGGAGACCCAGTACTTC
TRBV7-6	.	.	TRBJ1-2	CASSQTDESKTYGYTF	TGTGCCAGCAGCCAGACTGATGAATCAAAGACCTATGGCTACACCTTC